This passage covers 14 T cell receptor beta chains from one sample sequenced in a study of post-analysis software for immune sequencing data. Findings and caveats of the study: Included in a set of a few TRBV segments more frequent in patients than controls were TRBV5-6, TRBV5-1 and TRBV20-1.

These TCRs' antigens remain unknown. Researchers reported that TCR beta cDNA libraries carried unique molecular identifiers. TCRdb recomputed calls from the PCR reads with MiXCR, one row per CDR3 protein. This sample has a few hundred thousand distinct CDR3 sequences, with nearly 45% found just once. The sequencing sample was made of blood. These receptors came from a girl aged 10-17 years with multiple sclerosis.

This clonotype was counted only a few times. The V call is TRBV5-4, the J call TRBJ1-2; no firm D call. Trimming shortened V by 1 base and J by 2 bases, and 9 bases separated the two germline ends. The CDR3 has 14 amino acids. CDR1 and CDR2 (germline): SGHNT, YYREEE (reference sequence). This CDR3 is CASSLSTQNYGYTF. Written as DNA, the CDR3 is TGTGCCAGCAGCTTGTCAACGCAGAACTATGGCTACACCTTC.

The rearrangement joins TRBV7-2 to TRBJ2-3; D remains unclear. This CDR3 has 15 residues. The V gene lost 2 bases and the J gene lost 6 bases, with 15 bases spanning the gap. Germline V gene sequence: CDR1 SGHTA, CDR2 FQGNSA. Here the CDR3 DNA reads TGTGCCAGCAGCTTACAAGCATTGGAAGGGGATACGCAGTATTTT. This codes for CASSLQALEGDTQYF.

This clonotype was observed a handful of times. This chain connects TRBV10-3 to TRBJ1-2, with D unresolved. The V end lost 4 bases, the J end lost 4 bases, and 13 bases lay between the germline ends. The CDR3 has 14 amino acids. Germline-derived CDR1 and CDR2 are ENHRY and SYGVKD. The DNA for the CDR3 is TGTGCCATCAGTGGAATGGGTGAGGGCTATGGCTACACCTTC. This sequence encodes CAISGMGEGYGYTF.

The J gene is TRBJ2-6, the V gene TRBV10-3; TRBD1 aligns across 7 bases. CDR1 is ENHRY and CDR2 is SYGVKD in the germline V gene. J gave up 0 bases and V 4 bases, and 3 bases lay outside the gene matches. CDR3 size: 16 residues. The CDR3 DNA sequence: TGTGCCATCAGTGGAAGGGGGCTCTCTGGGGCCAACGTCCTGACTTTC. Amino acid sequence: CAISGRGLSGANVLTF.

This clonotype was found a few times. The chain uses TRBV28 and TRBJ2-7; D is perhaps TRBD2 (5 bases). Looked up from germline, CDR1 is MDHEN and CDR2 is SYDVKM. V dropped 3 bases and J dropped 5 bases, with 14 bases sitting between them. CDR3 length: 14 amino acids. The CDR3 coding sequence is TGTGCCAGCAGTTTGCCCCTTCGGGATAACGAGCAGTACTTC. Translation gives CASSLPLRDNEQYF.

The rearrangement joins TRBV28 to TRBJ2-7; TRBD2 aligns across 9 bases. V lost 4 bases, J lost 5 bases, and 6 bases stayed unmatched. CDR3 length: 14 amino acids. Per germline, CDR1 MDHEN and CDR2 SYDVKM. The DNA for the CDR3 is TGTGCCAGCAGTTCCCCTAGCGGGACACACGAGCAGTACTTC. Its protein product is CASSSPSGTHEQYF.

The chain uses TRBV20-1 and TRBJ1-5; 8 positions agree with TRBD1. The CDR3 extends over 12 amino acids. Per germline, CDR1 DFQATT and CDR2 SNEGSKA (reference sequence). The DNA of the CDR3 is TGCGGGGTACCGACAGGGGATCAGCCCCAGCATTTT. Translated: CGVPTGDQPQHF.

The count of this clonotype is one. The chain combines TRBV20-1 with TRBJ2-3; unclear D gene. V was clipped by 4 bases and J by 0 bases, with 11 bases between them. This CDR3 region has 14 residues. The germline V gene encodes CDR1 DFQATT and CDR2 SNEGSKA (reference sequence). CDR3 DNA sequence: TGCAGTGCTAATTCACCAGTTAGCACAGATACGCAGTATTTT. This gives the protein CSANSPVSTDTQYF.

V gene TRBV15 combines with J gene TRBJ2-7; TRBD2 matches at 8 bases. CDR1 and CDR2 (germline): LNHNV, YYDKDF (reference sequence). The ends lost 1 base at V and 0 bases at J; junction bases unmatched: 5. The CDR3 consists of 16 residues. The CDR3 spells CATSRVVSGASYEQYF. CDR3 nucleotide sequence: TGTGCCACCAGCAGAGTGGTTAGCGGGGCCTCCTACGAGCAGTACTTC. Together with reference TRBV15 and TRBJ2-7, the CDR3 gives the full variable domain: DAMVIQNPRYQVTQFGKPVTLSCSQTLNHNVMYWYQQKSSQAPKLLFHYYDKDFNNEADTPDNFQSRRPNTSFCFLDIRSPGLGDTAMYLCATSRVVSGASYEQYFGPGTRLTVT.

This clonotype was seen more than once but under ten times. The chain couples TRBV4-2 to TRBJ2-5, with TRBD1 as a possible D gene (6 bases). CDR1 is LGHNA, CDR2 YNFKEQ, per germline. The CDR3 is 16 amino acids. Trimming shortened V by 1 base and J by 2 bases, and 14 bases separated the two germline ends. CDR3: CASSQVYRELQETQYF. In nucleotides, the CDR3 is TGTGCCAGCAGCCAAGTATACAGGGAACTTCAAGAGACCCAGTACTTC.

The rearrangement joins TRBV6-6 to TRBJ1-1, with TRBD1 matching 8 bases. The CDR3 runs 13 residues. V lost 3 bases and J lost 8; bases outside the gene matches: 5. CDR1 and CDR2 (germline): MNHNY, SVGAGI (reference sequence). The CDR3 protein is CASSYPGTGEAFF. Here the CDR3 DNA reads TGTGCCAGCAGTTATCCCGGGACAGGAGAAGCTTTCTTT.

The chain recombines TRBV9 with TRBJ2-7; D remains unclear. V was shortened by 0 bases and J by 2 bases, with 9 bases between the two germline ends. The V gene's germline CDR1 is SGDLS and CDR2 YYNGEE. This CDR3 is built from 14 residues. The CDR3 DNA sequence: TGTGCCAGCAGCGTAGAAAAGGACCCCTACGAGCAGTACTTC. Protein sequence: CASSVEKDPYEQYF.

V and J are TRBV4-1 and TRBJ2-1; TRBD2 matches 9 bases. The junction had 7 bases not matched to a gene; V was cut back by 3 bases and J by 4 bases. The CDR3 has 16 amino acids. The germline V gene has CDR1 MGHRA and CDR2 YSYEKL. CDR3 sequence reads: CASSHISGSEYNEQFF. CDR3 bases: TGCGCCAGCAGCCACATTAGCGGGAGCGAATACAATGAGCAGTTCTTC.

V usage is TRBV12-3 or TRBV12-4 and J usage is TRBJ2-1, with 15 bases aligning to TRBD2. The CDR3 spans 22 residues. Trimming cost V 3 bases and J 1 base; bases outside gene matches: 16. The CDR3: CASSFKGIPGLAGGPSYNEQFF. In nucleotides, the CDR3 is TGTGCCAGCAGTTTTAAAGGCATCCCGGGACTAGCGGGAGGCCCTTCCTACAATGAGCAGTTCTTC.